This TCR beta chain was sequenced during a study of cytomegalovirus exposure and HLA in healthy donors (dated by TCRdb to 2015 to 2018). For the study in its entirety: In an earlier analysis of some 610 of the donors, around 290 Gb of sequence data and just under 120 million unique TCR beta sequences from roughly 200 million T cells were reported. The genetic ancestry cluster associated with self-reported Caucasian donors included approximately 85% of the 300 to 450 genotyped donors. A later genetic analysis took genome-wide SNP genotypes for about three fifths of the roughly 670 donors and used that subset as a discovery cohort. An earlier analysis of roughly 580 of the donors used high-throughput TCR beta sequencing to judge whether each TCR beta V gene segment behaved as functional or pseudogenic. Roughly 320 gigabases of sequencing data and about 92 million unique TCR sequences made up an early release that covered fewer than 650 HLA-typed donors. To predict cytomegalovirus infection status, the study brought together high-throughput TCR immunosequencing, statistical association of individual TCRs with disease status, and machine learning. The aim of the study was to test whether cataloging public T cell receptors could identify signatures of past pathogen exposure. In a later analysis, previously published TCR beta repertoires from some 640 donors were re-analyzed and high-resolution HLA genotyping was added so that TCR occurrence patterns could be studied. The later analysis used no new phenotypic data to find candidate immune exposures, relying instead on TCR beta sequences and their occurrence across donors. Donor age, sex, ethnicity and CMV serostatus were collected together with the repertoire data. Besides the first cohort of roughly 660 subjects, a separate validation cohort made up of some 110 different subjects was used. Typing coverage varied by locus: roughly 629-630 donors for A, B, C, DRB1 and DQB1; roughly 560 for DQA1; approximately 570 for DPA1; roughly 450 for DPB1. Across approximately 400 genotyped donors of the cohort, an average of about 200,000 unique TCR beta nucleotide sequences per donor were sequenced, and around 19% of those sequences were non-productive. Every repertoire in the discovery cohort had been generated on one and the same sequencing platform. Four to six DR-DQ haplotypes were handled as single units for association and clustering, since linkage in the cohort was strong. HLA typing included class I and class II loci at four-digit resolution. The study profiled the T cell repertoires of approximately 700 subjects by immunosequencing and related them to cytomegalovirus serostatus.

In total, about 650 healthy bone marrow donors made up the cohort. Cohort members were all nominally healthy when sampled, although unrecorded immune exposures were likely present. The donor tested CMV seropositive, placing the donor among the approximately 290 seropositive members of the cohort. Every donor gave a peripheral blood sample, and the peripheral blood mononuclear cells from that sample were used for TCR beta sequencing. Genomic DNA was extracted from the blood cell samples with the Qiagen DNeasy Blood Extraction Kit. About this clone itself: The antigen this receptor binds is unknown. The junction does not match germline at one end; this may be a read error.

The germline V gene (reference sequence) specifies PRHDT as CDR1 and FYEKMQ as CDR2. Including cysteine and phenylalanine, the CDR3 has 13 amino acids. Just the 39-base CDR3 DNA is kept, in frame starting at base 1. The paper as a whole reports these results and caveats: When HLA alleles, especially DR and DQ, strongly co-occurred, TCR associations were difficult to assign to individual alleles. Cytomegalovirus status was reported to be diagnosed by the classifier with high specificity and sensitivity in both the original and validation cohorts. Immune exposure information for the cohort was limited to CMV serostatus. A total of roughly 160 TCR beta chains were listed by the study as associated with cytomegalovirus. HLA typing was unavailable for some donors at each locus, so association tests used only the typed subset. Sequencing depth was assumed to be roughly uniform across donors in the presence/absence analyses, though that assumption may not hold. Correlated functional status among segregating V segments might be attributable to linkage disequilibrium, but an unknown experimental factor could not be ruled out. In a later analysis, TCR association rates were found to vary across HLA loci, with the most associated TCRs seen for DRB1 alleles and the fewest for HLA-C alleles. Most CMV-associated TCR beta chains appeared to be HLA-restricted in a later analysis, and the HLA associations seemed to be driven largely by CMV exposure. A cluster of highly shared sequence variants was judged likely to represent a technical artifact of the sequencing pipeline. Because counts were too low, roughly 16 rarely observed V segments, including chromosome 9 orphons, were excluded from the earlier analysis of around 640 of the donors. A later analysis reported that several top co-occurrence clusters appeared linked to parvovirus B19, influenza, CMV and Epstein-Barr virus. In a later analysis, over 15,000 TCR beta sequences were associated with specific HLA alleles at a false discovery rate of 0.05. An association between a missense DCLRE1C variant and V-gene and J-gene trimming of TCR beta chains was found in a later genetic analysis and replicated in an independent cohort. In this cohort, only TCR beta chains were sequenced, and detectable features were limited by the absence of alpha or paired-chain data. In a later genetic analysis, fewer N-insertions in productive TCRs were reported among donors in an Asian-associated ancestry cluster than the roughly 640-donor mean. A further reported finding was that TCR beta sequences accurately predicted the HLA-A and HLA-B alleles for most subjects in the first cohort. A later analysis found that HLA-associated TCR beta chains were more clonally expanded and had lower generation probabilities than equally common non-associated chains. Broadly in line with IMGT annotations, most TCR beta V segments showed up in productive rearrangements about 87% or about 30% of the time in an earlier analysis of approximately 640 of the donors. The authors suggested that the approach could potentially be extended to other disease states and immunological phenotypes. Across donors, most TCR sequences were observed very rarely, whereas some public TCRs were present in many individuals. In vitro tests confirmed that a few of the cytomegalovirus-associated TCR beta chains recognize cytomegalovirus antigens. Some IMGT-functional V segments, including TRBV6-2 and TRBV6-3, could not be told apart with the 87-base-pair reads, so those segments were excluded.

Library construction relied on the immunoSEQ multiplex PCR assay. The multiplex PCR relied on a mix of 60 forward primers for TCR Vbeta segments and 13 reverse primers for TCR Jbeta segments. The CDR3 region of rearranged TCR beta genes was amplified from genomic DNA with a multiplex PCR assay. The Illumina HiSeq System was used to sequence the amplified TCR beta libraries as 87-base-pair reads. As for the original processing: A later analysis tallied roughly 80 million unique TCR beta chains across the 650 to 750 repertoires, and about 10 million of those chains were shared by two or more donors. To remove PCR and sequencing errors, raw reads were error-corrected and collapsed into unique sequences using a nearest-neighbor algorithm that merged closely related sequences. CDR3 sequences were aligned to IMGT reference sequences to assign V, D and J gene segments. For a sequence to be retained, a match of at least six nucleotides was required to both a V gene segment and a J gene segment. Rearrangements were called productive when the CDR3 lacked stop codons and stayed in frame with V and J; all others were non-productive. Following IMGT convention, CDR3 was defined as the stretch from the second conserved V-encoded cysteine up to the conserved J-encoded phenylalanine. Sequences without an unambiguous match to a single V gene segment were excluded from the earlier analysis of almost 600 of the donors. An earlier analysis of 500 to 600 of the donors classified V segments as functional when productive rearrangements were above 56.7% and as segregating when the standard deviation between donors was above 5%. A statistical classification framework was built for diagnosing cytomegalovirus status from the catalog of TCR beta chain sequences. A later analysis assigned V and J genes by comparing TCR nucleotide sequences with IMGT/GENE-DB human TR gene sequences. In a later analysis, CDR3 sequences and most-parsimonious VDJ recombination scenarios were assigned using the TCRdist pipeline. A later analysis defined each TCR beta chain by its CDR3 amino acid sequence plus V-gene family, and excluded reads lacking a unique V-gene family. A later analysis removed 592 highly shared, low-generation-probability nucleotide sequences to deal with suspected cross-contamination and a sequencing artifact. In a later analysis, a clonal expansion index for each public chain was calculated from normalized within-repertoire ranks of inferred template counts. In a later analysis, generation probabilities were computed using a VDJ recombination model fitted to out-of-frame rearrangements, and the results were checked against IGoR. A later analysis scored TCR-TCR, TCR-HLA and TCR-CMV co-occurrence with hypergeometric tests, applying a repertoire-size bias correction to TCR pairs. In a later analysis, false discovery rates were estimated by permuting HLA or CMV assignments 20 times. A later analysis grouped co-occurring TCRs with DBSCAN, adding TCRdist sequence similarity when clustering within HLA-allele-positive subsets. Repertoires with fewer than 30,000 or more than 120,000 public chains, plus five repertoires with anomalous nucleotide sharing, were excluded from co-occurrence clustering. TCRdb stores this immuneACCESS table with in-frame sequences only. Part of the clones is absent; in the studies checked, under half of the shortfall reflects unresolved V genes, and no reason is known for the rest. V and J calls and clone size follow that table, whereas D and trimming were derived from the DNA. Within this sample are 120,000 or so clones, with roughly 80% of them counted one time only. More than 3.5% of the sample is held by the ten biggest clonotypes.

The sequence came from a woman aged 35 to 49 in good health and CMV-seropositive. Source material: PBMCs. The chain is encoded by TRBV13 joined to TRBJ2-3; the D gene remains uncertain. The CDR3 reads as follows: CVSSLGVTDTQYF. The DNA sequence is TGTGTCAGCAGCTTAGGCGTCACAGATACGCAGTATTTT.